This T cell receptor (beta chain) was retrieved from a study of cytomegalovirus exposure and HLA in healthy donors. CDR1 is SGHRS and CDR2 is YFSETQ in the germline V gene. CDR3 size: 13 residues. Trimming removed 5 bases from V and 4 bases from J; junction bases left unmatched: 4. Use of 60 Vbeta and 13 Jbeta primers characterized the PCR. Assay used: immunoSEQ multiplex PCR; TCRdb lists only in-frame clones, some missing. The sample yields about 110,000 clones, approximately 79% seen once. Worth noting for this clone: Its antigen remains unidentified.

General study points: Later findings reportedly placed an Asian-associated ancestry cluster below the approximately 670-donor mean for N-insertions. The listing of 150 or so TCR beta chains classed them as cytomegalovirus-associated. Later analysis identified a missense DCLRE1C variant that was linked to TCR beta V- and J-gene trimming. In a later analysis, at a false discovery rate of 0.05, over 15,000 TCR beta sequences matched HLA alleles.

The J gene is TRBJ2-7, the V gene TRBV5-1, with 9 positions matching TRBD1. The clonotype comes from a woman in her forties in good health and CMV-seronegative. Sequencing input: PBMCs. The DNA of the CDR3 is TGCGCCAGCAGAAACGACAGGGGGTACGAGCAGTACTTC. Translated, it gives CASRNDRGYEQYF.